The clone carrying this TCR beta chain was detected many times. Its matching antigen is unknown. This sample was included in a study of CD8 T cells in ankylosing spondylitis. Points from the study as a whole: Apparently characteristic of ankylosing spondylitis blood was a TCR beta motif (about 8 highly homologous variants).

The CDR3 extends over 17 amino acids. Germline assignment: CDR1 SEHNR and CDR2 FQNEAQ (reference sequence). V shed 5 bases, J shed 7 bases, and the junction held 17 bases outside the gene matches. Making use of molecular barcodes, quantitative 5'-RACE generated TCR beta libraries. Each CDR3 protein gets one entry after TCRdb re-called the 5' RACE reads with MiXCR. The table shows about 500,000 distinct CDR3 sequences, with about 5% occurring only once. The sequenced sample consisted of blood, either unsorted or a sorted T cell fraction (not recorded which). This receptor was taken from a male donor with ankylosing spondylitis. The chain has TRBV7-9 and TRBJ2-1; TRBD2 matches 7 bases. CDR3 protein: CASSNPRGEGRNNEQFF. The CDR3 region has the DNA TGTGCCAGCAGCAACCCTCGGGGGGAGGGCCGTAATAATGAGCAGTTCTTC.